This entry concerns a single T cell receptor (beta chain). The antigen is undetermined. One entry per CDR3 protein, called by TCRdb with MiXCR from the RT-PCR reads. The sample has about 700,000 distinct CDR3 sequences; roughly 14% are singletons. These data belong to a study of response to subunit inactivated influenza vaccine. The study, taken as a whole, reports: That few new T cells are recruited by each seasonal influenza vaccination was the authors' suggestion.

The material sequenced was PBMCs from blood, taken about 13 days after vaccination. This clonotype originated in a man aged 50 or older who received an inactivated influenza vaccine.

Written as DNA, the CDR3 is TGTGCCAGCTCACCGCCGACAGGGACGGTTACTGAAGCTTTCTTT. It encodes CASSPPTGTVTEAFF. J is TRBJ1-1 and V is TRBV18; 7 bases are shared with TRBD1. Germline V gene sequence: CDR1 KGHSH, CDR2 LQKENI. The CDR3 contains 15 residues. Trimming took 3 bases from V and 5 from J; bases not matched to a gene: 9.